Following are 9 T cell receptor beta chains from one sample sequenced in a study of blood T cells in healthy people across ages. Primed by a sample-barcoded 5' primer and a J-beta primer mix, a second PCR proceeded for 7 to 11 cycles. TCRdb recomputed calls from the 5' RACE reads with MiXCR, one row per CDR3 protein. This table has about 970,000 distinct CDR3 sequences, roughly half appearing once. Sequences were obtained from blood. Receptors were obtained from an older woman in good health.

The V call is TRBV2, the J call TRBJ2-7; 9 bases map to TRBD2. There are 15 residues in the CDR3. Germline CDR1 and CDR2: SNHLY and FYNNEI. Trimming removed 4 bases from V and 0 bases from J; junction bases left unmatched: 4. Here the CDR3 reads CASSGEREASYEQYF. CDR3 nucleotide sequence: TGTGCCAGCAGTGGAGAGCGGGAGGCCTCCTACGAGCAGTACTTC.

As concerns this clonotype: A read error may produce the germline difference seen at one junction end. J is TRBJ2-7 and V is TRBV7-9; D is perhaps TRBD2 (5 bases). This CDR3 is 14 amino acids long. CDR1 and CDR2 from the germline V gene are SEHNR and FQNEAQ (reference sequence). The CDR3: CASNLDVGTYEQYF. CDR3 nucleotides: TGTGCCAGCAACTTAGACGTCGGGACCTACGAGCAGTACTTC.

This clonotype came up a few times. The CDR3 bases are TGTGCCAGCAGACTAGTCTGGGGAGGCTCTGGGGCCAACGTCCTGACTTTC. It yields the protein CASRLVWGGSGANVLTF. The chain uses TRBV7-9 and TRBJ2-6; TRBD2 is a possible D gene (6 bases). Per germline, CDR1 SEHNR and CDR2 FQNEAQ (reference sequence). The CDR3 sequence is 17 residues long. V lost 6 bases to trimming and J lost 0 bases, with 15 bases between them.

The chain is built from TRBV7-3 and TRBJ1-1, with a possible D match to TRBD1 (5 bases). The V gene lost 0 bases and the J gene lost 1 base, with 12 bases spanning the gap. Germline CDR1 is SGHTA and CDR2 is FQGTGA. This CDR3 region has 16 residues. The CDR3 reads CASSLTRLGGNTEAFF. CDR3 coding DNA: TGTGCCAGCAGCTTAACGAGGCTTGGGGGGAACACTGAAGCTTTCTTT.

In this sample, this clonotype turned up a few times. A read error may account for a junction end that differs from germline. This chain links TRBV12-3 or TRBV12-4 with TRBJ2-1; 9 nucleotides line up with TRBD2. The CDR3 contains 14 residues. DNA for the CDR3: TGTGCCAGCAGGTTAGCGGGAGCCTACAATGAGCAGTTCTTC. Translated, it gives CASRLAGAYNEQFF.

A word on this clonotype: The germline gene is not matched at one end of the junction; a read error may be the cause. J is TRBJ1-2 and V is TRBV3-1; possibly TRBD1 for D (5 bases). Germline CDR1 and CDR2: LGHDT and YNNKEL (reference sequence). There are 16 residues in the CDR3. The CDR3 coding sequence is TGTGCAAGCAGCCAAGGGGTATGGGGGGTTCGATATGGCTACACCTTC. Translated, it gives CASSQGVWGVRYGYTF.

V is TRBV12-5 and J is TRBJ1-2; D uncertain. V lost 0 bases to trimming and J lost 7 bases, with 6 bases between them. CDR1 and CDR2 (germline): LGHNT, FRNRAP. The CDR3 runs 12 residues. The CDR3 is CASGLVRGGYTF. The CDR3 region has the DNA TGTGCTAGTGGTTTGGTTCGGGGTGGCTACACCTTC.

The chain employs TRBV6-5 and TRBJ2-3; 14 bases are a match to TRBD2. V shed 1 base and J 0 bases; nucleotides not matched to a gene: 3. The CDR3 totals 18 residues. Germline lookup yields CDR1 MNHEY and CDR2 SVGAGI. In DNA form, the CDR3 reads TGTGCCAGCAGTTACTGGGGACTAGCGGGAGCGAGCACAGATACGCAGTATTTT. Its translation: CASSYWGLAGASTDTQYF.

This chain uses TRBV9 with TRBJ2-1, with 9 positions matching TRBD2. The ends lost 3 bases at V and 5 bases at J; junction bases unmatched: 15. In germline, CDR1 is SGDLS, CDR2 YYNGEE. The CDR3 runs 18 residues. CDR3 amino acids: CASSAPEREVLRHNEQFF. The CDR3 region has the DNA TGTGCCAGCAGCGCCCCCGAGCGGGAGGTCCTTAGGCACAATGAGCAGTTCTTC.